This T cell receptor beta chain derives from a study of cytomegalovirus exposure and HLA in healthy donors (dated 2017 in TCRdb). Turning to the overall study: An earlier analysis of approximately 640 of the donors reported about 250 Gb of sequence data and some 100 million unique TCR beta sequences from 190 million or so T cells. An early release that covered about 600 HLA-typed donors contained around 330 gigabases of sequencing data and tens of millions of unique TCR sequences. Of the approximately 400 genotyped donors, approximately 82% fell in the genetic ancestry cluster associated with self-reported Caucasian donors. The aim of the study was to test whether cataloging public T cell receptors could identify signatures of past pathogen exposure. The study used immunosequencing to profile the T cell repertoires of 666 subjects and linked those repertoires to cytomegalovirus serostatus. Along with the roughly 670-subject first cohort, a separate validation cohort of over a hundred different subjects was used. The study combined high-throughput TCR immunosequencing, statistical association of individual TCRs with disease status, and machine learning to predict cytomegalovirus infection status. A later analysis re-analyzed previously published TCR beta repertoires from 650 to 800 donors and added high-resolution HLA genotyping to study TCR occurrence patterns. Rather than using new phenotypic data, the later analysis identified candidate immune exposures from TCR beta sequences and from how often those sequences occurred across donors. An earlier analysis of some 600 of the donors applied high-throughput TCR beta sequencing to assess whether each TCR beta V gene segment acted as functional or pseudogenic. Donor age, sex, ethnicity and CMV serostatus were compiled together with the repertoire data. A later genetic analysis used genome-wide SNP genotypes for 398 of the 666 donors, treating that subset as a discovery cohort. All discovery cohort repertoires had been generated using a single sequencing platform. HLA typing covered class I and class II loci at four-digit resolution. The number of typed donors differed by locus: about 629-640 for A, B, C, DRB1 and DQB1; approximately 530 for DQA1; some 590 for DPA1; and some 430 for DPB1. Roughly 5 DR-DQ haplotypes were handled as single units for association and clustering because linkage in the cohort was strong. Among around 400 genotyped donors of the cohort, an average of about 240,000 unique TCR beta nucleotide sequences was sequenced per donor, of which about 19% were non-productive.

Paper-wide results and their limitations: Because counts were too low, 15 to 20 rarely observed V segments, including chromosome 9 orphons, were left out of the earlier analysis of some 600 of the donors. Assigning TCR associations to individual alleles was difficult when HLA alleles, especially DR and DQ, strongly co-occurred. The study gave a list of about 160 TCR beta chains associated with cytomegalovirus. HLA typing was unavailable for some donors at each locus, so association tests used only the typed subset. The only immune exposure information available for the cohort was CMV serostatus. In an earlier analysis of about 600 of the donors, most TCR beta V segments appeared in productive rearrangements about 90% or about 30% of the time, broadly matching IMGT annotations. In a later analysis, TCR association rates were found to vary across HLA loci, with the most associated TCRs seen for DRB1 alleles and the fewest for HLA-C alleles. Roughly uniform sequencing depth across donors was assumed in presence/absence analyses, although this assumption may not hold. Compared with the approximately 670-donor mean, donors in an Asian-associated ancestry cluster had fewer N-insertions in productive TCRs, according to a later genetic analysis. At a false discovery rate of 0.05, a later analysis linked about 17,000 TCR beta sequences to specific HLA alleles. A later analysis found that most CMV-associated TCR beta chains appeared HLA-restricted, with HLA associations seemingly driven largely by CMV exposure. A cluster of highly shared sequence variants was judged likely to represent a technical artifact of the sequencing pipeline. This cohort had only TCR beta chains sequenced, and the lack of alpha or paired-chain data limited which features could be detected. A later analysis reported that several top co-occurrence clusters appeared linked to parvovirus B19, influenza, CMV and Epstein-Barr virus. In a later analysis, HLA-associated TCR beta chains were found to be more clonally expanded and to have lower generation probabilities than equally common non-associated chains. The 87-base-pair reads could not distinguish some IMGT-functional V segments, including TRBV6-2 and TRBV6-3, so those segments were excluded. The authors suggested that the approach could potentially be generalized to other disease states and immunological phenotypes. V-gene and J-gene trimming of TCR beta chains was associated with a missense DCLRE1C variant in a later genetic analysis, and the association was replicated in an independent cohort. Cytomegalovirus status was reported to be diagnosed by the classifier with high specificity and sensitivity in both the original and validation cohorts. A further reported finding was that TCR beta sequences accurately predicted the HLA-A and HLA-B alleles for most subjects in the first cohort. In vitro tests confirmed that a few of the cytomegalovirus-associated TCR beta chains recognize cytomegalovirus antigens. While some public TCRs were present in many individuals, most TCR sequences turned up only very rarely across donors. Correlated functional status among segregating V segments might be attributable to linkage disequilibrium, but an unknown experimental factor could not be ruled out.

V and J are truncated by 6 bases and 2 bases respectively, leaving an intervening sequence of 13 bases. The germline V gene encodes CDR1 MNHEY and CDR2 SMNVEV (reference sequence). Including the terminal cysteine and phenylalanine, the CDR3 comprises 14 residues. This entry keeps only the CDR3 DNA: 42 bases, framed from base 1. In total, over 600 healthy bone marrow donors made up the cohort. All cohort members were sampled while nominally healthy, although unrecorded immune exposures were likely present. The donor was CMV seropositive and belonged to the group of about 290 seropositive cohort members. Every donor gave a peripheral blood sample, and the peripheral blood mononuclear cells from that sample were used for TCR beta sequencing. The Qiagen DNeasy Blood Extraction Kit was used to extract genomic DNA from the blood cell samples. A word on this clone: Its binding antigen is unknown. Base qualities are not recorded, but no much larger clone differs from it by a single base.

Receptor libraries were prepared by the immunoSEQ multiplex PCR assay. For the multiplex PCR, a mixture combining 60 forward primers for TCR Vbeta segments and 13 reverse primers for TCR Jbeta segments was used. A multiplex PCR assay on genomic DNA amplified the CDR3 region of rearranged TCR beta genes. The Illumina HiSeq System was used to sequence the amplified TCR beta libraries as 87-base-pair reads. As for how the authors treated the data: In a later analysis, 70 million to 95 million unique TCR beta chains were counted across the 666 repertoires, and some 10 million of these chains were shared by at least two donors. Raw reads were error-corrected and collapsed into unique sequences by a nearest-neighbor algorithm in which closely related sequences were merged to remove PCR and sequencing errors. Alignment of CDR3 sequences to IMGT reference sequences was used to assign V, D and J gene segments. For a sequence to be retained, a match of at least six nucleotides was required to both a V gene segment and a J gene segment. A rearrangement was called productive if the CDR3 had no stop codons and remained in frame with V and J, and every other rearrangement was called non-productive. CDR3 was defined according to IMGT convention as the region running from the second conserved V-encoded cysteine to the conserved J-encoded phenylalanine. The earlier analysis of approximately 590 of the donors excluded any sequence lacking an unambiguous match to a single V gene segment. In an earlier analysis of a few hundred of the donors, V segments were called functional above 56.7% productive rearrangements and were called segregating when the between-donor standard deviation exceeded 5%. A statistical classification framework was built to diagnose cytomegalovirus status from the catalog of TCR beta chain sequences. In a later analysis, V and J genes were assigned by comparing TCR nucleotide sequences against IMGT/GENE-DB human TR gene sequences. In a later analysis, CDR3 sequences and most-parsimonious VDJ recombination scenarios were assigned using the TCRdist pipeline. In a later analysis, each TCR beta chain was defined by its CDR3 amino acid sequence together with its V-gene family, and reads without a unique V-gene family were excluded. To address suspected cross-contamination and a sequencing artifact, a later analysis removed a few hundred highly shared, low-generation-probability nucleotide sequences. In a later analysis, a clonal expansion index for each public chain was calculated from normalized within-repertoire ranks of inferred template counts. In a later analysis, generation probabilities were computed with a VDJ recombination model fitted to out-of-frame rearrangements, and the resulting probabilities were checked against IGoR. In a later analysis, hypergeometric tests were used to score TCR-TCR, TCR-HLA and TCR-CMV co-occurrence, with a repertoire-size bias correction applied to TCR pairs. False discovery rates were estimated in a later analysis by permuting HLA or CMV assignments 20 times. In a later analysis, co-occurring TCRs were grouped with DBSCAN, and TCRdist sequence similarity was added when clustering was performed within HLA-allele-positive subsets. Co-occurrence clustering excluded repertoires with fewer than 30,000 or more than 120,000 public chains, plus five with anomalous nucleotide sharing. As stored in TCRdb, this immuneACCESS dataset retains in-frame rearrangements with V and J assigned. A fraction of the clones does not appear; measured against another copy, unresolved V genes explain less than half of the discrepancy, and the remainder lacks a known reason. The DNA gave D and trimming, while V, J and clone size come from that table. The table for this sample lists 100,000 to 150,000 clones; 80% of them were counted only once. The top ten clones comprise about 8.9% of the sample.

Material for sequencing was PBMCs. This chain joins TRBV27 to TRBJ1-1, with TRBD1 as a weak D call on 6 bases. This TCR was sampled from a man between 25 and 39 years old in good health and CMV-seropositive. The CDR3 corresponds to CASSKYRVNTEAFF. The DNA is TGTGCCAGCAGCAAATACAGGGTTAACACTGAAGCTTTCTTT.